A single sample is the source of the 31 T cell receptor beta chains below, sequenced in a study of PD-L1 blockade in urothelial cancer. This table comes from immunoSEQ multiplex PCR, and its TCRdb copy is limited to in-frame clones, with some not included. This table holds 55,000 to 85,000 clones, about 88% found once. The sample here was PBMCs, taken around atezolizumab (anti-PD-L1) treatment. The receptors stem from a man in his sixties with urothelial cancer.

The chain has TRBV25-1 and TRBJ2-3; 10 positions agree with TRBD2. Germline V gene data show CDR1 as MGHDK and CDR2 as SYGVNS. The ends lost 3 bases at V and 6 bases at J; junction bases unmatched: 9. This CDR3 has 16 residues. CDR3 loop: CASSDASGRRADTQYF. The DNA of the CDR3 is TGTGCCAGCAGTGACGCTAGCGGGAGACGGGCGGATACGCAGTATTTT.

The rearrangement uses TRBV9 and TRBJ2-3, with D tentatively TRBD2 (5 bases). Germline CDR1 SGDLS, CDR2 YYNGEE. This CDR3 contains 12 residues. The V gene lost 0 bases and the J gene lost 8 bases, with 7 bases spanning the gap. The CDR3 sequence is CASSVGESTQYF. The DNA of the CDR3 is TGTGCCAGCAGCGTAGGGGAGTCTACGCAGTATTTT.

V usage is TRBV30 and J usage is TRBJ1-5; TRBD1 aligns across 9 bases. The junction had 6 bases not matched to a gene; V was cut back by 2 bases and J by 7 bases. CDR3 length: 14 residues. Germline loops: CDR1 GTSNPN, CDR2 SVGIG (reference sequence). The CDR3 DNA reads TGTGCCTGGAGTCGGGGGACAGGGTACCAGCCCCAGCATTTT. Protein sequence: CAWSRGTGYQPQHF.

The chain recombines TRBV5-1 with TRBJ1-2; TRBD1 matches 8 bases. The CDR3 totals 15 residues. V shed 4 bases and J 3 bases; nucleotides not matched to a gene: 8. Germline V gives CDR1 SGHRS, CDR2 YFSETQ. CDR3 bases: TGCGCCAGCAGCATCGCTTCACAGGGGGACTATGGCTACACCTTC. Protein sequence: CASSIASQGDYGYTF.

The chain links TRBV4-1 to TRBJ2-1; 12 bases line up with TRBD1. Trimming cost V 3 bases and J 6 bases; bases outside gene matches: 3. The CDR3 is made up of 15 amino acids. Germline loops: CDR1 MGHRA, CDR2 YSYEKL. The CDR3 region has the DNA TGCGCCAGCAGCCATGGGACAGGGGGCATCAATGAGCAGTTCTTC. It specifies CASSHGTGGINEQFF.

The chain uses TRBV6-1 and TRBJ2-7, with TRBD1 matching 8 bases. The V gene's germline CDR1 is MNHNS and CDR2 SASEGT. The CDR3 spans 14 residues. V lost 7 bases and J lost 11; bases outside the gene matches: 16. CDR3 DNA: TGTGCCAGCAAAAACAGGGGGGATCGAGGTGGGGAGTACTTC. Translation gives CASKNRGDRGGEYF.

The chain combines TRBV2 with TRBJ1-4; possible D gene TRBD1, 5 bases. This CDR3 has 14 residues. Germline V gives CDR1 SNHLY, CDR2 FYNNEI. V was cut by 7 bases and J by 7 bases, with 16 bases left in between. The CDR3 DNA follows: TGTGCCAGCAACACACAGGCCTCGGTTGAAAAACTGTTTTTT. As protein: CASNTQASVEKLFF.

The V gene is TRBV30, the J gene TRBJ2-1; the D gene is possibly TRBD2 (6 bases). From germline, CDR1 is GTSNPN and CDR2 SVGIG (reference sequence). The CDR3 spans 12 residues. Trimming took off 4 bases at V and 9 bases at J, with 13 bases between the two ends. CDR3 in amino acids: CAWTGRKFEQFF. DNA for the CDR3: TGTGCCTGGACTGGGAGGAAGTTTGAGCAGTTCTTC.

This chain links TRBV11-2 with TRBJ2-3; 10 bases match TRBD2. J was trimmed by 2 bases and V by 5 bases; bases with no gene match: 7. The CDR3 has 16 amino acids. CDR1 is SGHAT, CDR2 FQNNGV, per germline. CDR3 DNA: TGTGCCAGCAGCGTACAAGCGGGGGGGGCCACAGATACGCAGTATTTT. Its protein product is CASSVQAGGATDTQYF.

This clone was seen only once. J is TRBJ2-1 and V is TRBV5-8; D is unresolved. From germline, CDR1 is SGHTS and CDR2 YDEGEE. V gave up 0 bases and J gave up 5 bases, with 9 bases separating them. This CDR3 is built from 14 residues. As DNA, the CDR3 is TGTGCCAGCAGCTTGGGTATGGCTCACAATGAGCAGTTCTTC. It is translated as CASSLGMAHNEQFF.

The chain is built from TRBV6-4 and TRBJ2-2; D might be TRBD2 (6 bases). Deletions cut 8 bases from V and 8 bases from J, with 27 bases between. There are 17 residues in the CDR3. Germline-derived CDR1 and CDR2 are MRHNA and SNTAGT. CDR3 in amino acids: CASRDDGGMRLRGELFF. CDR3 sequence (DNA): TGTGCCAGCCGAGACGACGGAGGGATGCGCTTAAGAGGGGAGCTGTTTTTT.

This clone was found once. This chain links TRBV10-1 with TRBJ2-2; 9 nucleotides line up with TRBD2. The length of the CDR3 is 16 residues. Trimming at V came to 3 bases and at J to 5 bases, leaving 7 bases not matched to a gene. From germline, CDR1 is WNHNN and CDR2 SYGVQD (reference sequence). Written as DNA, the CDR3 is TGCGCCAGCAGTGAAAATAGCGGGAGTGGAACCGGGGAGCTGTTTTTT. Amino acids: CASSENSGSGTGELFF.

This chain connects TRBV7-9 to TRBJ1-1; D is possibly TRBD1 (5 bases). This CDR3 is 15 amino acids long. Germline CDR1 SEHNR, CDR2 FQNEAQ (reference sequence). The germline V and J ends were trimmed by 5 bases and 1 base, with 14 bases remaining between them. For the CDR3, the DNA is TGTGCCAGCAGCCTCGCGCGGGGGGAGAACACTGAAGCTTTCTTT. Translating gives CASSLARGENTEAFF. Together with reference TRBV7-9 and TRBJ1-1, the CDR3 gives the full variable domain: DTGVSQNPRHKITKRGQNVTFRCDPISEHNRLYWYRQTLGQGPEFLTYFQNEAQLEKSRLLSDRFSAERPKGSFSTLEIQRTEQGDSAMYLCASSLARGENTEAFFGQGTRLTVV.

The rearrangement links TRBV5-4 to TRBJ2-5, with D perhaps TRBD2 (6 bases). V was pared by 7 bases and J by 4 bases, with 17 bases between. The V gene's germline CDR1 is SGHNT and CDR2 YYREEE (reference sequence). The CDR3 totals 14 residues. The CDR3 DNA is TGTGCCAGCGGGCTGGGGGGTCTCTCAGAGACCCAGTACTTC. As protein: CASGLGGLSETQYF.

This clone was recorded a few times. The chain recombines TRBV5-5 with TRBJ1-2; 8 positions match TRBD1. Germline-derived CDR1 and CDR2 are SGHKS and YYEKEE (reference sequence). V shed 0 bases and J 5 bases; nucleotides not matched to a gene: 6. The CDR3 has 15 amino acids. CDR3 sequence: CASSLGLGTGYGYTF. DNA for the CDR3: TGTGCCAGCAGCTTGGGACTTGGGACAGGTTATGGCTACACCTTC.

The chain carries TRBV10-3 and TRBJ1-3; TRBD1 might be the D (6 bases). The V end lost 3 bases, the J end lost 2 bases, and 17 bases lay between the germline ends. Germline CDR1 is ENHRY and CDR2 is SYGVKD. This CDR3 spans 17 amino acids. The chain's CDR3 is CAISDRGGDMTGNTIYF. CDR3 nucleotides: TGTGCCATCAGTGACAGGGGAGGGGATATGACTGGAAACACCATATATTTT.

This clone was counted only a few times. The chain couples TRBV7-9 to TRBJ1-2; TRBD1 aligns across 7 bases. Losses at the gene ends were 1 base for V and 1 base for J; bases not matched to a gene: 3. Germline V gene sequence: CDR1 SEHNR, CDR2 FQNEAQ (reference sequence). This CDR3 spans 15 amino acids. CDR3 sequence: CASSLDRGVNYGYTF. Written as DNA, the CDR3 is TGTGCCAGCAGCTTAGACAGGGGAGTTAACTATGGCTACACCTTC.

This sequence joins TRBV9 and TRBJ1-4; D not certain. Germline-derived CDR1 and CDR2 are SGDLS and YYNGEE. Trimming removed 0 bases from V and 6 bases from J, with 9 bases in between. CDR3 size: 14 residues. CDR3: CASSVGSQDEKLFF. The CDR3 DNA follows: TGTGCCAGCAGCGTAGGTTCGCAGGATGAAAAACTGTTTTTT.

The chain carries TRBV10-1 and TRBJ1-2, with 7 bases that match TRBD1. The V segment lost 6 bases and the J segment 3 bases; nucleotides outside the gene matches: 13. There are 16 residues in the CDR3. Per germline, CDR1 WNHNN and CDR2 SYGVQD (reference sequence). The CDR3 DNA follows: TGCGCCAGCAGCGACAGGGAAGGAAAAGTGGACTATGGCTACACCTTC. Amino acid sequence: CASSDREGKVDYGYTF.

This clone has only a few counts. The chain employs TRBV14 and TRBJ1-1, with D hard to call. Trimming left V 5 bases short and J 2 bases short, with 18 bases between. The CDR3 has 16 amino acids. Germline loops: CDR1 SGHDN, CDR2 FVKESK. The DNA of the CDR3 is TGTGCCAGCAGCTCAGCATATGGACTGAGAAACACTGAAGCTTTCTTT. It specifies CASSSAYGLRNTEAFF.

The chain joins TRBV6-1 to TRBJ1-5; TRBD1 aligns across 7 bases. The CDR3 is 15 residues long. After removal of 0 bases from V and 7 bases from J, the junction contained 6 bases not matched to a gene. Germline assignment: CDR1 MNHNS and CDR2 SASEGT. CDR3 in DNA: TGTGCCAGCAGTGAAGCGACAGGGATCGGCCAGCCCCAGCATTTT. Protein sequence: CASSEATGIGQPQHF.

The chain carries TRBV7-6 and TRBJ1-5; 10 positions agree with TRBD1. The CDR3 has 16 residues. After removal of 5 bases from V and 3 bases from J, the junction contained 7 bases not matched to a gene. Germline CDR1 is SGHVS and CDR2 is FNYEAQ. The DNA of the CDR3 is TGTGCCAGCAGCCAGGGACAGGGGCTCTACAATCAGCCCCAGCATTTT. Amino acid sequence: CASSQGQGLYNQPQHF.

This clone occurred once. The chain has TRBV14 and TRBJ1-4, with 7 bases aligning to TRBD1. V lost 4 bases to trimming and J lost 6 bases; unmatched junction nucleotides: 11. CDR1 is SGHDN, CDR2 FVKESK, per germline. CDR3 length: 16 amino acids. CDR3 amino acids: CASSLRQGWWDEKLFF. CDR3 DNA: TGTGCCAGCAGCCTTCGACAGGGTTGGTGGGATGAAAAACTGTTTTTT.

The CDR3 loop reads CATSQGGTGVRETQYF. The CDR3 coding sequence is TGTGCCACCAGCCAAGGGGGGACAGGGGTTAGAGAGACCCAGTACTTC. V and J are TRBV15 and TRBJ2-5; 10 nucleotides match TRBD1. Germline values: CDR1 LNHNV, CDR2 YYDKDF (reference sequence). CDR3 length: 16 amino acids. V shed 5 bases, J shed 4 bases, and the junction held 10 bases outside the gene matches.

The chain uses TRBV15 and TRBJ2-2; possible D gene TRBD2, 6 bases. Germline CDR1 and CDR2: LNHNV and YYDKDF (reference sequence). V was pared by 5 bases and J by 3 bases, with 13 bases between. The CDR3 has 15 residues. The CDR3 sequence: CATSQEGRHTGELFF. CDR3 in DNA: TGTGCCACCAGCCAGGAGGGCCGGCACACCGGGGAGCTGTTTTTT.

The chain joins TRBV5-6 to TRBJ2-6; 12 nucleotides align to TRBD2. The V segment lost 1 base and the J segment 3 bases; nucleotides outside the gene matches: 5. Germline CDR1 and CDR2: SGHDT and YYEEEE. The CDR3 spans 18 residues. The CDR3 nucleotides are TGTGCCAGCAGCTTGAGGCGACTAGCGGGGGATGGGGCCAACGTCCTGACTTTC. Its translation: CASSLRRLAGDGANVLTF.

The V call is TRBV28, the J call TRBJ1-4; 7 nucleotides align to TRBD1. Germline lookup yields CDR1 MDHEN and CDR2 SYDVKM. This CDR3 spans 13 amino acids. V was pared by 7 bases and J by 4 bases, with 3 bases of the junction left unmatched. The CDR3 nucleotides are TGTGCCAGCAAAGGGGGCCTTAATGAAAAACTGTTTTTT. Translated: CASKGGLNEKLFF. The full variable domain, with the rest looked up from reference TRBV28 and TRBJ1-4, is DVKVTQSSRYLVKRTGEKVFLECVQDMDHENMFWYRQDPGLGLRLIYFSYDVKMKEKGDIPEGYSVSREKKERFSLILESASTNQTSMYLCASKGGLNEKLFFGSGTQLSVL.

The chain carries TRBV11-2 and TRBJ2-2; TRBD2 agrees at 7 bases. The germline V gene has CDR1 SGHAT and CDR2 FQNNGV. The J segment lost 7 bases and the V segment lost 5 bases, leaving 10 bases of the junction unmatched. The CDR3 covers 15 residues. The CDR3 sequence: CASSQGGRIIGELFF. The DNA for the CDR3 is TGTGCCAGCAGCCAGGGCGGGAGAATCATCGGGGAGCTGTTTTTT.

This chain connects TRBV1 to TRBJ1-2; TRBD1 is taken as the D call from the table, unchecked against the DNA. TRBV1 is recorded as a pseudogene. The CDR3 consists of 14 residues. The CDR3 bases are TGCACCAGCAGCCAAGAGGACAGGGGGCAAAGCTACACCTTC. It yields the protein CTSSQEDRGQSYTF.

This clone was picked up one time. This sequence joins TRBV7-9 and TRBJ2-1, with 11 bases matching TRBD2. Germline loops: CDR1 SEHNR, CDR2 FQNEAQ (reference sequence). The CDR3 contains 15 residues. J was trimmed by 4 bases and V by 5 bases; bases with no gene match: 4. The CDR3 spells CASSRLAGIYNEQFF. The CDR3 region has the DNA TGTGCCAGCAGCCGACTAGCGGGGATTTACAATGAGCAGTTCTTC. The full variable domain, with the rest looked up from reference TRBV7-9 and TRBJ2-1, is DTGVSQNPRHKITKRGQNVTFRCDPISEHNRLYWYRQTLGQGPEFLTYFQNEAQLEKSRLLSDRFSAERPKGSFSTLEIQRTEQGDSAMYLCASSRLAGIYNEQFFGPGTRLTVL.

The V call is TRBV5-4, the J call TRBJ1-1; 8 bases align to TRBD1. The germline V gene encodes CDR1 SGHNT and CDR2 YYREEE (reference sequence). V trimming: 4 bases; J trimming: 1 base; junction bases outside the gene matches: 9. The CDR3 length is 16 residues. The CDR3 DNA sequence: TGTGCCAGCAGCCCGCCCAGAGGACAGGGGAACACTGAAGCTTTCTTT. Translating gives CASSPPRGQGNTEAFF.